This T cell receptor (beta chain) was documented in a study of PD-1 blockade in classical Hodgkin lymphoma. Time point: cycle 4 day 1 (C4D1), after five to seven weeks of nivolumab. Relapse was seen in all patients after autologous stem cell transplantation, and brentuximab vedotin exposure was variable. This CDR3 spans 17 amino acids. CDR1 SGHKS and CDR2 YYEKEE come from the germline V gene (reference sequence). V was clipped by 0 bases and J by 2 bases; unmatched bases: 1. Here immunoSEQ multiplex PCR was the method, and the copy in TCRdb shows in-frame clones only, minus some. The sample carries roughly 100,000 clones, approximately 89% recorded once.

This clonotype originated in a human donor with classical Hodgkin lymphoma. The rearrangement joins TRBV5-5 to TRBJ2-1; 14 nucleotides align to TRBD2. The sample consisted of peripheral blood mononuclear cells (PBMCs), taken before the fourth cycle of nivolumab. The CDR3 here is CASSLEGLAGAYNEQFF. CDR3 in DNA: TGTGCCAGCAGCTTGGAGGGACTAGCGGGAGCCTACAATGAGCAGTTCTTC.